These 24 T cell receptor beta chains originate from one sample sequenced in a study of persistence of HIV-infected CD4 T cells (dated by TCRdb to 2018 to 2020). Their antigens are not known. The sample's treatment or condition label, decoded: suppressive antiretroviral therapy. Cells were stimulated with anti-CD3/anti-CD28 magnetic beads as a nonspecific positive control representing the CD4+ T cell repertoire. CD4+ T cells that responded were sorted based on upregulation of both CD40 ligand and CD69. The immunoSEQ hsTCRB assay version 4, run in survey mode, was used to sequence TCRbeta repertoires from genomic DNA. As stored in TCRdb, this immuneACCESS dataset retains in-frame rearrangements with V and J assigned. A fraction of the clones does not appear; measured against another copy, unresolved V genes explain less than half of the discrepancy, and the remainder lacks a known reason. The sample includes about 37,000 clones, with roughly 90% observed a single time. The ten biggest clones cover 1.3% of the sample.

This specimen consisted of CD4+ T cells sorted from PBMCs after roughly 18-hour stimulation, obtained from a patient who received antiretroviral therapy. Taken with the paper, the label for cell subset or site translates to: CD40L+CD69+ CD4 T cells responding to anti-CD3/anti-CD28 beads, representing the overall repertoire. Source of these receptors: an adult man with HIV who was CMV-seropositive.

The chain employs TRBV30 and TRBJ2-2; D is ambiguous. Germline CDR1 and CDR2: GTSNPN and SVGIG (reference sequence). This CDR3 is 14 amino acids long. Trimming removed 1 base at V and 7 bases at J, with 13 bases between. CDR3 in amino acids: CAWSGLARNGELFF. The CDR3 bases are TGTGCCTGGAGTGGGTTAGCAAGGAACGGGGAGCTGTTTTTT.

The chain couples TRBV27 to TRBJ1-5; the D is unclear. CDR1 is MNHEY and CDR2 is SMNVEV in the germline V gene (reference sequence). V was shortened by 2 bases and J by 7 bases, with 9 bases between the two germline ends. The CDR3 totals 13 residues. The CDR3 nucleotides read TGTGCCAGCAGTTTAAGGGAGGCGCAGCCCCAGCATTTT. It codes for CASSLREAQPQHF.

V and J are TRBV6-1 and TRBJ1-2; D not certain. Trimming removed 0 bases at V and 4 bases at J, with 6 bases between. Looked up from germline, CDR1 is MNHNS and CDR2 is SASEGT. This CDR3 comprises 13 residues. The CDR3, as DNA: TGTGCCAGCAGTGAAGCCGGGTCCTATGGCTACACCTTC. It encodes CASSEAGSYGYTF.

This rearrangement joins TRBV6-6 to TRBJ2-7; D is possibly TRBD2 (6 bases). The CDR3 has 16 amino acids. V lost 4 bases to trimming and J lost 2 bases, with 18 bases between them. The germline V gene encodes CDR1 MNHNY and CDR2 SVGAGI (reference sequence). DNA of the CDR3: TGTGCCAGCAGTTCCCTCGGGGAGCGGGCCACCTACGAGCAGTACTTC. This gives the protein CASSSLGERATYEQYF.

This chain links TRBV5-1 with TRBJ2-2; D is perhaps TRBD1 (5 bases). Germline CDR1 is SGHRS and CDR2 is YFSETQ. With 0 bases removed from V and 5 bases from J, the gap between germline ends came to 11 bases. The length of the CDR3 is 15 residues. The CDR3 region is CASSLGYRRTGELFF. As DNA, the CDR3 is TGCGCCAGCAGCTTGGGTTACAGGCGGACCGGGGAGCTGTTTTTT.

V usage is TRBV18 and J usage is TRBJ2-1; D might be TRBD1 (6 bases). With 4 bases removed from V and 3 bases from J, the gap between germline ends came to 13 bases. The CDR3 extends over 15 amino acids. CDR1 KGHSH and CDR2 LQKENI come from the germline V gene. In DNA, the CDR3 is TGTGCCAGCTCACTAGGACAGACCCTCTACAATGAGCAGTTCTTC. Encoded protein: CASSLGQTLYNEQFF.

CDR3 sequence reads: CASSWQGQETQYF. The CDR3 nucleotides are TGTGCCAGCTCGTGGCAGGGCCAAGAGACCCAGTACTTC. This chain uses TRBV11-3 with TRBJ2-5; D may be TRBD1 (5 bases). The CDR3 is 13 amino acids. Trimming stripped 8 bases from V and 1 base from J, with 11 bases between. The germline CDR1 and CDR2 sequences are SGHNT and YENEEA.

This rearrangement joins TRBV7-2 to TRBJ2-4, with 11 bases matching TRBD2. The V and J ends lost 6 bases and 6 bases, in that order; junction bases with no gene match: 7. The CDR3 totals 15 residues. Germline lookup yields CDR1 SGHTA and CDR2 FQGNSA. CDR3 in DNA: TGTGCCAGCAGTTCTAGCGGGAGGCGTGGAAACATTCAGTACTTC. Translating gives CASSSSGRRGNIQYF.

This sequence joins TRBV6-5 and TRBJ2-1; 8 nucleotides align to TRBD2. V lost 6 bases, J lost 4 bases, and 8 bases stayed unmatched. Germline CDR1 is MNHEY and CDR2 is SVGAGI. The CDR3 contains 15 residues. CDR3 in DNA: TGTGCCAGCAGATCAGCGGGAGCGGGATACAATGAGCAGTTCTTC. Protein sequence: CASRSAGAGYNEQFF.

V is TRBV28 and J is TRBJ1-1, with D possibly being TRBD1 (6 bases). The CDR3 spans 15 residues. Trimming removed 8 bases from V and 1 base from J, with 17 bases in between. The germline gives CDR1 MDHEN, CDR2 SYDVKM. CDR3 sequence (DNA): TGTGCCAGCTTACTTCAACAGGGATGGAACACTGAAGCTTTCTTT. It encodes CASLLQQGWNTEAFF.

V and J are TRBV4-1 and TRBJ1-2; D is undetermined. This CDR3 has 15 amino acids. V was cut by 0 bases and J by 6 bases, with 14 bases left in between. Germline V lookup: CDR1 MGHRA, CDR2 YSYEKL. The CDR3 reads CASSQDRSKINGYTF. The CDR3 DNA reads TGCGCCAGCAGCCAAGATAGGTCTAAGATAAATGGCTACACCTTC.

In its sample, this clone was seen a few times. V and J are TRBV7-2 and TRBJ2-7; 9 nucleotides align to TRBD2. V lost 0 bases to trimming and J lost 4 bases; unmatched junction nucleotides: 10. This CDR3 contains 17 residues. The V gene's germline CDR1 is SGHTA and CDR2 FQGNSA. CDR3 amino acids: CASSLAGNSGSSYEQYF. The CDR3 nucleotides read TGTGCCAGCAGCTTAGCGGGCAATAGCGGGAGTTCTTACGAGCAGTACTTC.

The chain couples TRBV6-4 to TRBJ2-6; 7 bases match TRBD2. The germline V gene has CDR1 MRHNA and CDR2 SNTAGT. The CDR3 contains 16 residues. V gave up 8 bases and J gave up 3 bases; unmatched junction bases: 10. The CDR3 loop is CASSRGEGFGANVLTF. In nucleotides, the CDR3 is TGTGCCAGCTCCCGAGGGGAGGGCTTTGGGGCCAACGTCCTGACTTTC.

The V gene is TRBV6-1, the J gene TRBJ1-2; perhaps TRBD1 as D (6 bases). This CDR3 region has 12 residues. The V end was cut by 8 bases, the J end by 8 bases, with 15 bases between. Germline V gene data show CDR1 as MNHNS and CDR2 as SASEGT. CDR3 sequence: CASVLGARGYTF. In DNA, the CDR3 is TGTGCCAGCGTGTTGGGGGCGAGAGGCTACACCTTC.

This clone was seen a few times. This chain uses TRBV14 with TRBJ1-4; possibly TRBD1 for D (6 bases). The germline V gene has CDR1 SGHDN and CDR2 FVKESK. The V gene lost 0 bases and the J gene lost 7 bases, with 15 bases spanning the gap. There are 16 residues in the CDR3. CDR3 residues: CASSQDGTGKAEKLFF. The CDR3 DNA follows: TGTGCCAGCAGCCAAGATGGAACAGGGAAGGCTGAAAAACTGTTTTTT.

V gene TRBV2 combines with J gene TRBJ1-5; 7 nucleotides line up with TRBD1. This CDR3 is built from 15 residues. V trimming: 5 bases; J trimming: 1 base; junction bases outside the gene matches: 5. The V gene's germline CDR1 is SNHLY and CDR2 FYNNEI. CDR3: CASSYRGESNQPQHF. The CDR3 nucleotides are TGTGCCAGCAGTTACAGGGGCGAGAGCAATCAGCCCCAGCATTTT.

This CDR3 is CAMGTGGNGYTF. In nucleotides, the CDR3 is TGTGCCATGGGGACAGGGGGAAATGGCTACACCTTC. The chain uses TRBV5-4 and TRBJ1-2, with 11 bases that match TRBD1. The CDR3 is 12 amino acids. J gave up 6 bases and V 9 bases, and 4 bases lay outside the gene matches. Germline V gene sequence: CDR1 SGHNT, CDR2 YYREEE (reference sequence).

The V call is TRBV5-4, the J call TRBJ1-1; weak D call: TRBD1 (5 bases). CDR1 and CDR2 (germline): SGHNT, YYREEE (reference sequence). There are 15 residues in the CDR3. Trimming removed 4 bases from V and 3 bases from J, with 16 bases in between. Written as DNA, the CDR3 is TGTGCCAGCAGCCGTTTGGGGGGTGGCGACACTGAAGCTTTCTTT. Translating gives CASSRLGGGDTEAFF.

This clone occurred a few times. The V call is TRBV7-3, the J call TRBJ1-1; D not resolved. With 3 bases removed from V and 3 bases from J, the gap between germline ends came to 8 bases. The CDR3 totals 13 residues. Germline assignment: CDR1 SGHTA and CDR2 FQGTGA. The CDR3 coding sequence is TGTGCCAGCAGCTTGCAGAGAGACACTGAAGCTTTCTTT. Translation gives CASSLQRDTEAFF. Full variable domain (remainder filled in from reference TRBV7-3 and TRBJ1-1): GAGVSQTPSNKVTEKGKYVELRCDPISGHTALYWYRQSLGQGPEFLIYFQGTGAADDSGLPNDRFFAVRPEGSVSTLKIQRTERGDSAVYLCASSLQRDTEAFFGQGTRLTVV.

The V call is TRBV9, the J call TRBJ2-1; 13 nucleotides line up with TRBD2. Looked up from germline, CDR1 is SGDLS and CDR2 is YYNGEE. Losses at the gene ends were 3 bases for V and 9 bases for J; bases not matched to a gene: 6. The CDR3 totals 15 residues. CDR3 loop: CASSAGLAGVLEQFF. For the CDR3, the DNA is TGTGCCAGCAGCGCCGGACTAGCGGGAGTTCTTGAGCAGTTCTTC.

CDR3 loop: CATLPGRSGNTIYF. The DNA for the CDR3 is TGTGCCACCTTGCCCGGGAGATCTGGAAACACCATATATTTT. This chain links TRBV19 with TRBJ1-3; no firm D call. The CDR3 contains 14 residues. The germline V and J ends were trimmed by 10 bases and 1 base, with 14 bases remaining between them. From germline, CDR1 is LNHDA and CDR2 SQIVND (reference sequence).

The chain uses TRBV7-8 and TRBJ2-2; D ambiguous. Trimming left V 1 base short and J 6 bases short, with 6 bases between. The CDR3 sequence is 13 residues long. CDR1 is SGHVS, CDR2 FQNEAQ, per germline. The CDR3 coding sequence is TGTGCCAGCAGCTTAGGCTGGTCCGGGGAGCTGTTTTTT. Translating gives CASSLGWSGELFF.

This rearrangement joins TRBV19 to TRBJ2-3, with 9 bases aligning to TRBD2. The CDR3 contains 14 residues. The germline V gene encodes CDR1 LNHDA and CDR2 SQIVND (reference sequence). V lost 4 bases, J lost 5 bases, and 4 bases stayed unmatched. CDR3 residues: CASSSGGAGDTQYF. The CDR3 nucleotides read TGTGCCAGTAGTAGCGGGGGGGCCGGAGATACGCAGTATTTT.

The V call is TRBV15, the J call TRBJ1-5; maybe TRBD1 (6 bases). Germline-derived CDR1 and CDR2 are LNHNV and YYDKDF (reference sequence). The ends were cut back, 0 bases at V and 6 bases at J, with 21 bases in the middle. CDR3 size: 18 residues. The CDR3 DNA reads TGTGCCACCAGCAGAGATAAGGCAGCTTGGGGACAAGCTCAGCCCCAGCATTTT. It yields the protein CATSRDKAAWGQAQPQHF.